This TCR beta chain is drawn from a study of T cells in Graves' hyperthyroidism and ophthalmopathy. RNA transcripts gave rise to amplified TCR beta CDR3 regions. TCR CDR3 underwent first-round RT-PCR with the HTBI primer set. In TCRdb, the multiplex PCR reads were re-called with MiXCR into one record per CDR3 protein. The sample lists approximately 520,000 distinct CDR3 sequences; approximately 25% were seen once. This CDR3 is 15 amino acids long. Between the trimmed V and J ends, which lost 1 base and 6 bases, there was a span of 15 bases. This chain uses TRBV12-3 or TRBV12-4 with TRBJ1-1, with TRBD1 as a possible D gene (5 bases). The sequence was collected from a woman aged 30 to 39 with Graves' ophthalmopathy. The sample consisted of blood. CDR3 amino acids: CASSLVGRTAAEAFF. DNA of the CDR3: TGTGCCAGCAGTTTAGTGGGGCGGACGGCGGCTGAAGCTTTCTTT.